This T cell receptor (beta chain) was recorded in a study of shared clonotypes between healthy human individuals. Whole-study results and caveats: Compared with memory subsets, naive subsets generally had larger estimated richness.

As for this clone: The target antigen is unknown. Other DNA sequences in this sample translate to the same CDR3.

It was 200 ng DNA, approximately 30,000 T cell genomes, that sorted-subset replicate PCRs used. Original processing methods: Junction-only sequences without quality scores were provided by ImmunoSEQ, so filtering was different. Clones were read by immunoSEQ multiplex PCR, and TCRdb kept only the in-frame ones, dropping some. That table is the source of V, J and clone size, and D and trimming were worked out from the DNA. The profile shows under 2.5 million clones, about 90% of them singletons. The sequenced sample consisted of naive CD4+ T cells from PBMCs. The subset: CD45RA+ positively selected. The source is a man in his late teens or twenties in good health. Some clones in this sample may be carry-over from other donors' samples.

The chain's CDR3 is CASSLLNTEAFF. The CDR3 nucleotides read TGTGCCAGCAGTCTATTAAACACTGAAGCTTTCTTT. The chain has TRBV28 and TRBJ1-1; no definite D call. Germline loops: CDR1 MDHEN, CDR2 SYDVKM. With 5 bases removed from V and 2 bases from J, the gap between germline ends came to 6 bases. The CDR3 spans 12 residues.